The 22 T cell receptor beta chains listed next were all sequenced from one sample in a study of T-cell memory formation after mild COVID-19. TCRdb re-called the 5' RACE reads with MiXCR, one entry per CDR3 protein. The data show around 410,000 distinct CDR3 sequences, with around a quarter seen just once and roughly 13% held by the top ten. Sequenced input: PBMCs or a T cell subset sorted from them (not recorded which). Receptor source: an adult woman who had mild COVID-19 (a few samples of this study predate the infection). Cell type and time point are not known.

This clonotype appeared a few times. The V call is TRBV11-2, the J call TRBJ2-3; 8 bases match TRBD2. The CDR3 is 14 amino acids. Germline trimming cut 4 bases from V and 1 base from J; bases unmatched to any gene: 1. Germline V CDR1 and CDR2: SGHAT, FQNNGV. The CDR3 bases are TGTGCCAGCAGCTCGGGGGGGCGCACAGATACGCAGTATTTT. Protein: CASSSGGRTDTQYF.

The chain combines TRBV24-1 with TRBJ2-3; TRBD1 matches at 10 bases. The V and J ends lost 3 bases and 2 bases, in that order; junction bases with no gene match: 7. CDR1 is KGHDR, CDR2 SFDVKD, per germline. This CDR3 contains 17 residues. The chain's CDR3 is CATSDPPGTGVTDTQYF. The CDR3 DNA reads TGTGCCACCAGTGATCCCCCCGGGACAGGGGTCACAGATACGCAGTATTTT.

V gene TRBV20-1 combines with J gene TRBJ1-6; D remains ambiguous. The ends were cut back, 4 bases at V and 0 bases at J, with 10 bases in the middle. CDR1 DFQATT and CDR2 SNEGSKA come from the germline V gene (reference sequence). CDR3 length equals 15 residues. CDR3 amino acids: CSATPVSSYNSPLHF. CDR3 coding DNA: TGCAGTGCTACCCCAGTGAGCTCCTATAATTCACCCCTCCACTTT.

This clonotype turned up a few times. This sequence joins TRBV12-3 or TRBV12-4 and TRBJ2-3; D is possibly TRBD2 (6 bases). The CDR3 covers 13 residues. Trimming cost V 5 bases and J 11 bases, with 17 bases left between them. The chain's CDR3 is CASSVGRKGEQYF. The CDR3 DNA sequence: TGTGCCAGCAGTGTGGGGAGGAAAGGGGAGCAGTATTTT.

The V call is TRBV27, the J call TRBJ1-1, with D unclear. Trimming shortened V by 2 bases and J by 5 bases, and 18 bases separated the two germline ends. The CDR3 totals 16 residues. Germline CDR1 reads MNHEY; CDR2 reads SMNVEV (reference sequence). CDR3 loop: CASSLTLALPGTEAFF. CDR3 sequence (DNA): TGTGCCAGCAGTTTAACCCTGGCCCTTCCGGGGACTGAAGCTTTCTTT.

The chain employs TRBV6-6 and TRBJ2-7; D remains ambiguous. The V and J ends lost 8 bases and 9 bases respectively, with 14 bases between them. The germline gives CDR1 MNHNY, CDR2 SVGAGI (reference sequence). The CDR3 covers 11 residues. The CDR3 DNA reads TGTGCCAGCGGTACTACGGGCGGGCAGTACTTC. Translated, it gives CASGTTGGQYF.

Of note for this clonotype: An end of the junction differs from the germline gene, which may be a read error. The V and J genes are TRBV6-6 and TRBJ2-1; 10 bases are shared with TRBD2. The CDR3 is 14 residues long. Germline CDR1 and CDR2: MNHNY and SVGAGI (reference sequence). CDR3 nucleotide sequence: TGTGCCAGCAGTTGGACTAGCGGAAACAATGAGCAGTTATTC. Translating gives CASSWTSGNNEQLF.

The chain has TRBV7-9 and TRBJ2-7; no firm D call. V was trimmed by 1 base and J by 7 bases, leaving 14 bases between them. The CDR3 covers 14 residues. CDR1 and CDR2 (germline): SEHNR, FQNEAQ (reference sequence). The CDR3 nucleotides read TGTGCCAGCAGCTTAGAGGACGGGTGGAGTGAGCAGTACTTC. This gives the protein CASSLEDGWSEQYF.

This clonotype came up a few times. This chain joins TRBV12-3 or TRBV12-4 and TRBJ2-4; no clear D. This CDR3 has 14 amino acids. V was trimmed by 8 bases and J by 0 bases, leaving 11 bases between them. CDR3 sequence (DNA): TGTGCCAGCCGCTGGGGTATAGCCAAAAACATTCAGTACTTC. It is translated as CASRWGIAKNIQYF.

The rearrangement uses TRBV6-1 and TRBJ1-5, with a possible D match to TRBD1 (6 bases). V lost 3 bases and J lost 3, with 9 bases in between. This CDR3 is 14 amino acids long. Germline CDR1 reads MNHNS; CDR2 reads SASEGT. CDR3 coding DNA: TGTGCCAGCAGTGACAGGGGTGACAATCAGCCCCAGCATTTT. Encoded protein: CASSDRGDNQPQHF.

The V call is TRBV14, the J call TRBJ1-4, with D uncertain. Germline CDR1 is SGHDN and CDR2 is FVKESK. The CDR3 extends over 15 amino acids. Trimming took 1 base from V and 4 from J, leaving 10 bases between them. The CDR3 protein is CASSQGNRFNEKLFF. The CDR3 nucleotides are TGTGCCAGCAGCCAAGGGAACAGATTTAATGAAAAACTGTTTTTT.

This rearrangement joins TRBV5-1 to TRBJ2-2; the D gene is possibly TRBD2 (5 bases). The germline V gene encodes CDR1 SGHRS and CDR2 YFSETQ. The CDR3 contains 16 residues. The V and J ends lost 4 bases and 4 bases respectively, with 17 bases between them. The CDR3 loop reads CASSLPDPAGTGELFF. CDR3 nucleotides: TGCGCCAGCAGCCTTCCGGACCCGGCGGGCACCGGGGAGCTGTTTTTT.

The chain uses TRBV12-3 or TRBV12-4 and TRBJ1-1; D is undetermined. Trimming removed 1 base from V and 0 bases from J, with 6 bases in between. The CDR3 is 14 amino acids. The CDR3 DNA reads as TGTGCCAGCAGTTTAGGAAAAATGAACACTGAAGCTTTCTTT. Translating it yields CASSLGKMNTEAFF.

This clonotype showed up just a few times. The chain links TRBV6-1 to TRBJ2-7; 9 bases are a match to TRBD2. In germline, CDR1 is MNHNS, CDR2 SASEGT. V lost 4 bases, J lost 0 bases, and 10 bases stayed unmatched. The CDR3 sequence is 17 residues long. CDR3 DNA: TGTGCCAGCAGTGGCTCTAGCGGGACAAGAATCTCCTACGAGCAGTACTTC. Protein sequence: CASSGSSGTRISYEQYF.

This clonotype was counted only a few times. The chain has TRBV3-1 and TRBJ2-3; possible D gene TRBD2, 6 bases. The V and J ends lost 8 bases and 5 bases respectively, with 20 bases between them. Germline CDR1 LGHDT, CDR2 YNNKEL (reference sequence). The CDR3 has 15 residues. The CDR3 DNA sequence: TGTGCCAGCCGGCAGGGCGGGGCTTTTGGAGATACGCAGTATTTT. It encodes CASRQGGAFGDTQYF.

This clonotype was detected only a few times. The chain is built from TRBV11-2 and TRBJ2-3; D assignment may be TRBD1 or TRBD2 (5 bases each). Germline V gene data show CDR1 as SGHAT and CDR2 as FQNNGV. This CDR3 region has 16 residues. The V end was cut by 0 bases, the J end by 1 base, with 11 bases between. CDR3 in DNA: TGTGCCAGCAGCTTAGATTTGTGGGGACGCACAGATACGCAGTATTTT. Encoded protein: CASSLDLWGRTDTQYF.

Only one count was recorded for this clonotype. DNA of the CDR3: TGTGCCAGCAGCCGGGAGGAGAACGGGGAGCTGTTTTTT. It yields the protein CASSREENGELFF. This chain links TRBV13 with TRBJ2-2; 7 bases are a match to TRBD2. CDR1 PRHDT and CDR2 FYEKMQ come from the germline V gene (reference sequence). The CDR3 extends over 13 amino acids. With V trimmed by 5 bases and J by 7 bases, 4 bases remained unmatched.

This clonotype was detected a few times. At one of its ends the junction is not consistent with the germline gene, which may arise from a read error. The CDR3 DNA reads TGTGCCAGCAGTTTAGTAGCGGGGGGAAGAACAGATACGCAGTATTTT. As protein: CASSLVAGGRTDTQYF. The chain is built from TRBV7-8 and TRBJ2-3; TRBD2 aligns across 10 bases. This CDR3 has 16 amino acids. Per the germline V gene, CDR1 is SGHVS and CDR2 is FQNEAQ.

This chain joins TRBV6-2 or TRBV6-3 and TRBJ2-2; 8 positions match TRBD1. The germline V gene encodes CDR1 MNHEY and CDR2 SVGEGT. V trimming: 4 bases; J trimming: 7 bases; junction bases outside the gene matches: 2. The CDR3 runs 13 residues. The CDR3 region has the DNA TGTGCCAGCAGTTGGACAGGGAACGGGGAGCTGTTTTTT. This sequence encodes CASSWTGNGELFF.

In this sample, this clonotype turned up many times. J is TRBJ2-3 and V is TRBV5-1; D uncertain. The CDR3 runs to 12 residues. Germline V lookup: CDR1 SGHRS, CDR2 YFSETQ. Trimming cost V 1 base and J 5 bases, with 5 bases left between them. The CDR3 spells CASSLTQDTQYF. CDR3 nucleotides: TGCGCCAGCAGCTTGACTCAAGATACGCAGTATTTT.

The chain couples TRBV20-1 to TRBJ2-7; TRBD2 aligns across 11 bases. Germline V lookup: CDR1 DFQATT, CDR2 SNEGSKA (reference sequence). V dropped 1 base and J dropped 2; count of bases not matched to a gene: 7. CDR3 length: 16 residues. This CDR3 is CSARVGSGGAAYEQYF. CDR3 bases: TGCAGTGCTAGAGTGGGTAGCGGGGGGGCCGCCTACGAGCAGTACTTC.

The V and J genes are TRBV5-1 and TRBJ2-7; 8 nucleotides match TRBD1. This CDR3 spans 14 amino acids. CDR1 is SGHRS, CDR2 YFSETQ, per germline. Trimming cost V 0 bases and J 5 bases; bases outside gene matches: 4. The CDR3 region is CASSLGTGINEQYF. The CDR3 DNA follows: TGCGCCAGCAGCTTGGGGACAGGGATCAACGAGCAGTACTTC. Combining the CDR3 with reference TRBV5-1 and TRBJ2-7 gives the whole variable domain KAGVTQTPRYLIKTRGQQVTLSCSPISGHRSVSWYQQTPGQGLQFLFEYFSETQRNKGNFPGRFSGRQFSNSRSEMNVSTLELGDSALYLCASSLGTGINEQYFGPGTRLTVT.